What follows are 25 T cell receptor beta chains derived from one specimen sequenced in a study of blood T cells in healthy people across ages. A second PCR, run for about 7 to 11 cycles, used a sample-barcoded 5' primer plus a J-beta primer mix. TCRdb called the 5' RACE reads again in MiXCR, with one record for every CDR3 protein. This sample has about 670,000 distinct CDR3 sequences; 40% to 45% occur once, and the top ten carry about 30%. The sequenced material came from blood. These receptors all stem from a man older than 75 in good health.

The genes are TRBV29-1 and TRBJ2-1; perhaps TRBD1 as D (6 bases). Trimming removed 4 bases from V and 6 bases from J, with 10 bases in between. From germline, CDR1 is SQVTM and CDR2 ANQGSEA. The CDR3 spans 12 residues. CDR3 in amino acids: CSVATGRNEQFF. DNA for the CDR3: TGCAGCGTTGCAACAGGGCGCAATGAGCAGTTCTTC.

This clonotype has a handful of counts. The chain links TRBV6-2 or TRBV6-3 to TRBJ2-1; 8 bases line up with TRBD2. The trim removed 8 bases at V and 6 bases at J, leaving 12 bases unmatched. The CDR3 runs to 15 residues. The V gene's germline CDR1 is MNHEY and CDR2 SVGEGT. The CDR3 DNA reads as TGTGCCAGCCTCTTGGCGGGAGGTAGGATCAATGAGCAGTTCTTC. Translated, it gives CASLLAGGRINEQFF.

This clonotype has a handful of counts. The V and J genes are TRBV7-9 and TRBJ2-3; 8 positions agree with TRBD1. The length of the CDR3 is 15 residues. V lost 6 bases, J lost 4 bases, and 9 bases stayed unmatched. Germline V gene sequence: CDR1 SEHNR, CDR2 FQNEAQ (reference sequence). In DNA, the CDR3 is TGTGCCAGCAGTTACCGGGACAGGAGGCCAGATACGCAGTATTTT. It yields the protein CASSYRDRRPDTQYF.

V is TRBV7-2 and J is TRBJ2-7, with no clear D. This CDR3 has 17 amino acids. In germline, CDR1 is SGHTA, CDR2 FQGNSA. V lost 1 base, J lost 2 bases, and 18 bases lay in between. Written as DNA, the CDR3 is TGTGCCAGCAGCTTAGGTCTTGGTGGTGTCTATCCCTACGAGCAGTACTTC. This translates into CASSLGLGGVYPYEQYF. Drawing the rest from reference TRBV7-2 and TRBJ2-7, the complete variable domain is GAGVSQSPSNKVTEKGKDVELRCDPISGHTALYWYRQSLGQGLEFLIYFQGNSAPDKSGLPSDRFSAERTGGSVSTLTIQRTQQEDSAVYLCASSLGLGGVYPYEQYFGPGTRLTVT.

The genes are TRBV4-1 and TRBJ1-2; possibly TRBD1 for D (5 bases). Germline V gene data show CDR1 as MGHRA and CDR2 as YSYEKL. This CDR3 has 15 amino acids. Between the trimmed V and J ends, which lost 3 bases and 4 bases, there was a span of 15 bases. The CDR3: CASSQPGRTSYGYTF. The CDR3 DNA is TGCGCCAGCAGCCAGCCGGGGCGAACATCCTATGGCTACACCTTC.

Details on this clonotype: A clone one base away is much larger, so this may be a read error. V is TRBV10-3 and J is TRBJ2-3; D is undetermined. CDR1 is ENHRY, CDR2 SYGVKD, per germline. The ends were cut back, 2 bases at V and 5 bases at J, with 14 bases in the middle. The CDR3 is made up of 15 amino acids. CDR3 residues: CAISEAEANGDTQYF. In DNA, the CDR3 is TGTGCCATCAGTGAGGCAGAGGCTAATGGAGATACGCAGTATTTT.

This clonotype was recorded once. This sequence joins TRBV3-1 and TRBJ2-1; TRBD1 matches 7 bases. This CDR3 spans 14 amino acids. Germline CDR1 LGHDT, CDR2 YNNKEL (reference sequence). After removal of 7 bases from V and 10 bases from J, the junction contained 13 bases not matched to a gene. The CDR3 protein is CASTARQGSYEQFF. The CDR3 DNA reads TGTGCCAGCACCGCCCGACAGGGATCCTACGAGCAGTTCTTC.

The rearrangement links TRBV20-1 to TRBJ2-5; the match to TRBD1 covers 8 bases. CDR3 length: 13 residues. The V gene end was trimmed by 4 bases and the J gene end by 3 bases; junction bases not matched to a gene: 4. In germline, CDR1 is DFQATT, CDR2 SNEGSKA (reference sequence). Here the CDR3 reads CSAKPDREETQYF. Written as DNA, the CDR3 is TGCAGTGCTAAACCGGACAGGGAAGAGACCCAGTACTTC.

This clonotype occurred a few times. CDR3 coding DNA: TGTGCCAGCCACTTAAACACTGAAGCTTTCTTT. The encoded protein is CASHLNTEAFF. This chain uses TRBV28 with TRBJ1-1; no firm D call. The CDR3 consists of 11 residues. V dropped 8 bases and J dropped 2 bases, with 6 bases sitting between them. Germline V CDR1 and CDR2: MDHEN, SYDVKM.

This clonotype was counted a few times. The V and J genes are TRBV7-2 and TRBJ2-5; 8 nucleotides line up with TRBD1. Germline CDR1 reads SGHTA; CDR2 reads FQGNSA. The V segment lost 4 bases and the J segment 5 bases; nucleotides outside the gene matches: 9. The CDR3 extends over 15 amino acids. The CDR3 loop reads CASSSRQGLWETQYF. Written as DNA, the CDR3 is TGTGCCAGCAGCTCAAGACAGGGGTTATGGGAGACCCAGTACTTC.

The CDR3 nucleotides are TGCAGTGCTTACCGACTAGCGAGCTCCTACAATGAGCAGTTCTTC. It yields the protein CSAYRLASSYNEQFF. The J gene is TRBJ2-1, the V gene TRBV20-1, with 8 bases fitting TRBD2. Trimming removed 5 bases from V and 0 bases from J; junction bases left unmatched: 6. CDR3 size: 15 residues. The germline V gene encodes CDR1 DFQATT and CDR2 SNEGSKA (reference sequence).

This clonotype was detected a few times. The genes are TRBV7-2 and TRBJ2-7; 10 bases fit TRBD1. J lost 5 bases, V lost 5 bases, and 6 bases had no gene match. Germline assignment: CDR1 SGHTA and CDR2 FQGNSA. This CDR3 contains 14 residues. DNA of the CDR3: TGTGCCAGCAGCCAGGACAGGGGGGCCCACGAGCAGTACTTC. Translated: CASSQDRGAHEQYF.

The J gene is TRBJ1-5, the V gene TRBV28, with D maybe TRBD1 (5 bases). In germline, CDR1 is MDHEN, CDR2 SYDVKM. This CDR3 is 15 amino acids long. V was cut by 1 base and J by 2 bases, with 9 bases left in between. In DNA form, the CDR3 reads TGTGCCAGCAGTTTATTAGGGGTACGCAATCAGCCCCAGCATTTT. It codes for CASSLLGVRNQPQHF.

This rearrangement joins TRBV20-1 to TRBJ1-2; a possible D gene is TRBD1 (5 bases). This CDR3 region has 15 residues. The V end lost 1 base, the J end lost 0 bases, and 12 bases lay between the germline ends. CDR1 is DFQATT and CDR2 is SNEGSKA in the germline V gene (reference sequence). In nucleotides, the CDR3 is TGCAGTGCTAGAGGTAGGGGCGGTTCTAACTATGGCTACACCTTC. This sequence encodes CSARGRGGSNYGYTF.

This chain connects TRBV4-2 to TRBJ1-2; 8 nucleotides agree with TRBD1. The CDR3 is 15 amino acids. The V and J ends lost 1 base and 2 bases, in that order; junction bases with no gene match: 3. CDR1 is LGHNA and CDR2 is YNFKEQ in the germline V gene. CDR3 region: CASSQVPGGNYGYTF. CDR3 nucleotide sequence: TGTGCCAGCAGCCAAGTCCCAGGGGGCAACTATGGCTACACCTTC.

In this sample, this clonotype turned up a few times. V gene TRBV10-3 combines with J gene TRBJ2-5; tentative D call: TRBD1 (5 bases). CDR3 length: 16 amino acids. In germline, CDR1 is ENHRY, CDR2 SYGVKD. Deletions cut 5 bases from V and 3 bases from J, with 19 bases between. In DNA form, the CDR3 reads TGTGCCATCAGTTCCTGGGGCGAGGTGGGGAAAGAGACCCAGTACTTC. Translating it yields CAISSWGEVGKETQYF.

The V gene is TRBV7-9, the J gene TRBJ1-1; D ambiguous. This CDR3 has 18 amino acids. Germline V gene lookup returns CDR1 SEHNR and CDR2 FQNEAQ (reference sequence). Trimming removed 2 bases from V and 3 bases from J, with 22 bases in between. CDR3 residues: CASSLRIGQPGWDTEAFF. The DNA for the CDR3 is TGTGCCAGCAGCTTAAGAATAGGTCAGCCCGGCTGGGACACTGAAGCTTTCTTT. Combining the CDR3 with reference TRBV7-9 and TRBJ1-1 gives the whole variable domain DTGVSQNPRHKITKRGQNVTFRCDPISEHNRLYWYRQTLGQGPEFLTYFQNEAQLEKSRLLSDRFSAERPKGSFSTLEIQRTEQGDSAMYLCASSLRIGQPGWDTEAFFGQGTRLTVV.

The V call is TRBV28, the J call TRBJ2-5; 8 nucleotides agree with TRBD2. Near its end, the DNA agrees better with TRBJ2-7, so the J call may be wrong. The CDR3 runs to 13 residues. The V gene's germline CDR1 is MDHEN and CDR2 SYDVKM. CDR3 protein: CASAGGEVYEQYF. Here the CDR3 DNA reads TGTGCCAGTGCGGGGGGAGAGGTGTACGAGCAGTACTTC.

This clonotype has only a few counts. The genes are TRBV7-6 and TRBJ2-3; D is perhaps TRBD1 (6 bases). The CDR3 spans 14 residues. Germline lookup yields CDR1 SGHVS and CDR2 FNYEAQ. V gave up 6 bases and J gave up 2 bases, with 12 bases separating them. CDR3 nucleotides: TGTGCCAGCAGTATAGGACAGTCCACAGATACGCAGTATTTT. Protein sequence: CASSIGQSTDTQYF.

This chain connects TRBV20-1 to TRBJ2-1; either TRBD1 or TRBD2 may fit D (5 bases each). Trimming took 5 bases from V and 5 from J, leaving 13 bases between them. Germline V CDR1 and CDR2: DFQATT, SNEGSKA (reference sequence). CDR3 length: 13 residues. The chain's CDR3 is CSALGTFDNEQFF. CDR3 nucleotide sequence: TGCAGTGCTTTAGGGACCTTTGACAATGAGCAGTTCTTC.

This chain connects TRBV5-1 to TRBJ2-5; no firm D call. The CDR3 is 12 amino acids. Germline CDR1 is SGHRS and CDR2 is YFSETQ. Trimming removed 6 bases at V and 1 base at J, with 7 bases between. CDR3 bases: TGCGCCAGCACGTCCAGCCAAGAGACCCAGTACTTC. Translated: CASTSSQETQYF.

About this clonotype: Given a much more abundant clone one base away, this may be a read error. The chain employs TRBV24-1 and TRBJ2-5, with D possibly TRBD2 on 5 matching bases. CDR3 size: 15 residues. Germline loops: CDR1 KGHDR, CDR2 SFDVKD. In DNA, the CDR3 is TGTGCCACCAGTAATTTCACAGCCCGCGGGGAGACCCAGTACTTC. Translating gives CATSNFTARGETQYF.

With regard to this clonotype: Since a much larger clone is just one base distant, this may be a read error. The chain carries TRBV29-1 and TRBJ2-4, with D possibly matching TRBD1 (5 bases). The J call may be faulty, since TRBJ2-7 better matches the DNA end. The CDR3 has 13 amino acids. The V gene's germline CDR1 is SQVTM and CDR2 ANQGSEA. Here the CDR3 reads CSVGSGPGYEQYF. Here the CDR3 DNA reads TGCAGCGTTGGTTCAGGGCCGGGCTACGAGCAGTACTTC.

This clonotype was recorded at least ten times. This chain connects TRBV12-3 or TRBV12-4 to TRBJ1-2, with 9 positions matching TRBD1. The CDR3 covers 14 residues. The junction had 6 bases not matched to a gene; V was cut back by 5 bases and J by 5 bases. Written as DNA, the CDR3 is TGTGCCAGCAGTCAACAGGGGGCGCGGTATGGCTACACCTTC. Translation gives CASSQQGARYGYTF.

This clonotype was detected only once. The gene calls are TRBV28 and TRBJ2-4, with TRBD2 as a possible D gene (6 bases). The last part of the DNA fits TRBJ2-7 better; the J call may be wrong. The CDR3 runs to 15 residues. Per the germline V gene, CDR1 is MDHEN and CDR2 is SYDVKM. CDR3 DNA: TGTGCCAGCACCTACCAGCGGGTTGGACCCTACGAGCAGTACTTC. Translated, it gives CASTYQRVGPYEQYF.